This T cell receptor (beta chain) was recorded in a study of blood T cell repertoires in COVID-19. About the study: Researchers got acute and convalescent COVID-19 samples from the United States, Italy and Spain.

In the study's own analysis: Estimation of nucleated cell counts was performed using reference gene primer amplification. The protocol was immunoSEQ multiplex PCR, while the TCRdb copy is restricted to in-frame clones and leaves out a portion. D and trimming were read from the DNA, whereas the V and J calls and clone size are those reported in that table. The sample records about 58,000 clones, around 90% being singletons. This CDR3 contains 11 residues. The V gene's germline CDR1 is SGHDN and CDR2 FVKESK. The V and J ends lost 6 bases and 2 bases respectively, with 5 bases between them. The TCR originated in a man in his fifties or sixties with active COVID-19. This chain uses TRBV14 with TRBJ2-7; D unclear. Sequencing used peripheral blood. The CDR3 DNA reads as TGTGCCAGCAGTCAGACCTACGAGCAGTACTTC. Translated: CASSQTYEQYF. The whole variable domain, filled in from reference TRBV14 and TRBJ2-7, reads EAGVTQFPSHSVIEKGQTVTLRCDPISGHDNLYWYRRVMGKEIKFLLHFVKESKQDESGMPNNRFLAERTGGTYSTLKVQPAELEDSGVYFCASSQTYEQYFGPGTRLTVT.